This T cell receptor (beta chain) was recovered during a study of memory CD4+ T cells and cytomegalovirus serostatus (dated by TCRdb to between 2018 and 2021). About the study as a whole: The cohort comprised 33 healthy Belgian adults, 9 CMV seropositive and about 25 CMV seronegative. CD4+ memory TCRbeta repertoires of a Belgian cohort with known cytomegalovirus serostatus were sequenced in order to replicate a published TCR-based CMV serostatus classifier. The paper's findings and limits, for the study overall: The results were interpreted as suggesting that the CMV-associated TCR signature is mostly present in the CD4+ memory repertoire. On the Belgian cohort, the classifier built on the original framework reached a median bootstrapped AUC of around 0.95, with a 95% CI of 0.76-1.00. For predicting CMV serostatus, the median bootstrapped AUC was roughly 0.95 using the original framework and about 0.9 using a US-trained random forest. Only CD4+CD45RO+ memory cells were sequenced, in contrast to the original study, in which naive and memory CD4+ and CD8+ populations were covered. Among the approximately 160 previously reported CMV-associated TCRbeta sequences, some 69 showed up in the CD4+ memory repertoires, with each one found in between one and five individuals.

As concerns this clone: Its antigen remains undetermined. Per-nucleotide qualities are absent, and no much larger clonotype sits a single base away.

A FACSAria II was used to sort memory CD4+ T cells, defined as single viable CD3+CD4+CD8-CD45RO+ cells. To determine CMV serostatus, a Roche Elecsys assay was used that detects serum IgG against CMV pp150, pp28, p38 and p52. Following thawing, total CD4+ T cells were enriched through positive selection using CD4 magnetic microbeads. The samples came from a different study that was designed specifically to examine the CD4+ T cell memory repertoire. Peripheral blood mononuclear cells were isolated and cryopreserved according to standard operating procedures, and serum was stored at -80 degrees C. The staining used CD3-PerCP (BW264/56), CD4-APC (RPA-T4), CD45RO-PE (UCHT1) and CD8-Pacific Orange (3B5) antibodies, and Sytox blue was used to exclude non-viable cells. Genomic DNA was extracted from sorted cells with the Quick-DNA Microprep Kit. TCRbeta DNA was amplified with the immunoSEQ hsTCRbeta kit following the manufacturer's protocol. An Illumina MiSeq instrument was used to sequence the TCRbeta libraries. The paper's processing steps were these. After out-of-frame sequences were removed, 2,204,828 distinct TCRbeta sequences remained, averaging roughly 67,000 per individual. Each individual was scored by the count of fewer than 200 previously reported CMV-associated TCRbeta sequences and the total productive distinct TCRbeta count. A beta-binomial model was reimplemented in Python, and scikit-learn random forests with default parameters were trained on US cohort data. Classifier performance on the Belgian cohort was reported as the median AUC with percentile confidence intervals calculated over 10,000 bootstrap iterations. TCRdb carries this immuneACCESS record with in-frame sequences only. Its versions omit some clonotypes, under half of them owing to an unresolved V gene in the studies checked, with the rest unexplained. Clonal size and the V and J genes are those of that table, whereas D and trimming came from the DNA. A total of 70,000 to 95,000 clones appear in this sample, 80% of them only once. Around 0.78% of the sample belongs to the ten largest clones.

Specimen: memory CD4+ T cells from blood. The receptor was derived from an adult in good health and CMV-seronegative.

The CDR3: CASRMSSGNTIYF. In nucleotides, the sequence is TGTGCCAGTAGAATGTCGTCTGGAAACACCATATATTTT. The rearranged segments are TRBV19 and TRBJ1-3; there is no confident call for the D gene. V and J are truncated by 6 bases and 1 base respectively, leaving an intervening sequence of 7 bases. Counted from cysteine to phenylalanine, this CDR3 has 13 amino acids. The DNA shown is the 39-base CDR3, in frame from base 1. Based on the germline V gene (reference sequence), the CDR1 and CDR2 sequences are LNHDA and SQIVND.